Listed below are T cell receptor beta chains from one sample, sequenced in a study of beta chain features in type 1 diabetes. Clones were read by immunoSEQ multiplex PCR, and TCRdb kept only the in-frame ones, dropping some. The sample lists 38,000 or so clones, around 60% occurring once. The specimen was Tregs from blood. The source of these receptors is a woman aged 30 to 39 in good health. Each CDR3 is given with its conserved first and last residue. D genes are given only for firm matches. Size is omitted from some rows. Given values are once, few, many or a class for expanded clones.

J,size,D,V,CDR3,DNA
TRBJ2-5,few,TRBD2,TRBV5-4,CASSLGPASGRAQETQYF,TGTGCCAGCAGCTTGGGGCCGGCTAGCGGGAGGGCCCAAGAGACCCAGTACTTC
TRBJ2-3,.,.,TRBV5-4,CASSLGQVTDTQYF,TGTGCCAGCAGCTTGGGGCAGGTCACAGATACGCAGTATTTT
TRBJ1-2,.,TRBD1,TRBV6-5,CASSSRGDGYTF,TGTGCCAGCAGTTCCAGGGGGGATGGCTACACCTTC
TRBJ1-2,.,TRBD1,TRBV2,CASKPQGTYGYTF,TGTGCCAGCAAGCCACAGGGGACCTATGGCTACACCTTC
TRBJ1-5,.,TRBD1,TRBV7-9,CASSPGQGSQPQHF,TGTGCCAGCAGCCCCGGACAGGGAAGTCAGCCCCAGCATTTT
TRBJ2-5,.,.,TRBV9,CASSSRKGPETQYF,TGTGCCAGCAGCTCCCGGAAGGGGCCAGAGACCCAGTACTTC
TRBJ2-1,.,TRBD2,TRBV5-4,CASSSIWVAGDVNEQFF,TGTGCCAGCAGCTCCATCTGGGTAGCGGGAGATGTTAATGAGCAGTTCTTC
TRBJ2-3,.,TRBD2,TRBV5-4,CASSLTIGGGADTQYF,TGTGCCAGCAGCTTGACTATCGGCGGGGGGGCAGATACGCAGTATTTT
TRBJ1-4,.,TRBD1,TRBV2,CAGDRGSGEKLFF,TGTGCCGGAGACAGGGGGAGCGGTGAAAAACTGTTTTTT
TRBJ2-2,.,.,TRBV10-3,CAISQGANTGELFF,TGTGCCATCAGTCAGGGCGCGAACACCGGGGAGCTGTTTTTT
TRBJ1-1,.,.,TRBV19,CASRKRENTEAFF,TGTGCCAGTAGGAAGCGGGAGAACACTGAAGCTTTCTTT
TRBJ2-1,.,TRBD2,TRBV7-3,CASSLTRLADYNEQFF,TGTGCCAGCAGCTTAACGAGACTAGCGGACTACAATGAGCAGTTCTTC
TRBJ2-7,once,.,TRBV20-1,CSAGRGNEQYF,TGCAGTGCAGGCAGGGGAAACGAGCAGTACTTC
TRBJ2-5,.,.,TRBV7-9,CASGARQETQYF,TGTGCCAGCGGGGCCCGCCAAGAGACCCAGTACTTC
TRBJ2-1,.,TRBD2,TRBV5-1,CASGGGGWSYNEQFF,TGCGCCAGCGGCGGGGGAGGCTGGTCCTACAATGAGCAGTTCTTC
TRBJ1-1,.,.,TRBV7-3,CASSTGATGTGMSTEAFF,TGTGCCAGCAGCACTGGGGCCACAGGGACGGGAATGAGCACTGAAGCTTTCTTT
TRBJ2-7,.,TRBD2,TRBV6-5,CASSRGLAPYEQYF,TGTGCCAGCAGCCGAGGACTAGCTCCCTACGAGCAGTACTTC
TRBJ2-7,.,.,TRBV30,CAWRRSPYEQYF,TGTGCCTGGAGAAGAAGCCCCTACGAGCAGTACTTC
TRBJ1-2,.,.,TRBV7-2,CASSLGREVDYTF,TGTGCCAGCAGCTTAGGCAGGGAAGTCGACTACACCTTC
TRBJ2-1,few,.,TRBV18,CASSPDYDEQFF,TGTGCCAGCTCACCCGACTACGATGAGCAGTTCTTC
TRBJ2-3,few,TRBD2,TRBV7-9,CASSFSGASTDTQYF,TGTGCCAGCAGCTTTAGCGGGGCCTCCACAGATACGCAGTATTTT
TRBJ2-1,few,.,TRBV29-1,CSVQRNSYNEQFF,TGCAGCGTTCAGCGGAACTCCTACAATGAGCAGTTCTTC
TRBJ1-1,few,TRBD1,TRBV25-1,CASSPGQGLVAFF,TGTGCCAGCAGTCCGGGACAGGGGCTAGTGGCTTTCTTT
TRBJ2-7,few,.,TRBV2,CASSTGLNYSYEQYF,TGTGCCAGCAGTACGGGACTGAACTACTCCTACGAGCAGTACTTC
TRBJ1-5,.,TRBD1,TRBV19,CASRIAGGHNQPQHF,TGTGCCAGTAGGATCGCAGGGGGCCACAATCAGCCCCAGCATTTT
TRBJ2-7,.,.,TRBV27,CASSLNRVSYEQYF,TGTGCCAGCAGTTTAAACAGGGTCTCCTACGAGCAGTACTTC